These 2 T cell receptor beta chains were all obtained from the same sample, sequenced in a study of response to subunit inactivated influenza vaccine. TCRdb used MiXCR to reprocess the RT-PCR reads, holding one entry per CDR3 protein. This table has about 530,000 distinct CDR3 sequences, 10% to 15% appearing once. The sequences come from PBMCs from blood, collected 40 to 50 days after vaccination. These TCRs come from a man in his fifties who received an inactivated influenza vaccine.

This clonotype was counted a few times. The rearrangement joins TRBV6-1 to TRBJ2-5; TRBD2 is a possible D gene (5 bases). Germline V gives CDR1 MNHNS, CDR2 SASEGT. The V and J ends lost 2 bases and 5 bases respectively, with 15 bases between them. This CDR3 has 15 amino acids. CDR3 sequence reads: CASSEYNGVEETQYF. CDR3 in DNA: TGTGCCAGCAGTGAATACAACGGGGTGGAGGAGACCCAGTACTTC.

This clonotype was seen a handful of times. This rearrangement joins TRBV27 to TRBJ2-3; D gene uncertain. The germline V gene has CDR1 MNHEY and CDR2 SMNVEV (reference sequence). The CDR3 runs to 14 residues. The CDR3 is CPNGPGRDTDTQYF. Written as DNA, the CDR3 is TGTCCCAACGGCCCCGGACGAGACACAGATACGCAGTATTTT.